This entry is about one TCR beta chain. What it binds is unknown. This table comes from immunoSEQ multiplex PCR, and its TCRdb copy is limited to in-frame clones, with some not included. In the table there are around 200,000 clones, more than 75% of which are singletons. This record comes from a study of cytotoxic CD8 clonotypes in ibrutinib-treated CLL. Study results and caveats: Public clonotypes occurred uncommonly; on treatment, they contracted or remained stable.

CDR3 length equals 16 residues. V gave up 3 bases and J gave up 3 bases; unmatched junction bases: 6. The germline gives CDR1 MDHEN, CDR2 SYDVKM. The TCR originated in a human donor with chronic lymphocytic leukemia. The chain couples TRBV28 to TRBJ2-2, with 8 bases aligning to TRBD1. Sequenced here: PBMCs, sampled after 12 months of ibrutinib treatment. The CDR3 reads CASSLGPTGDTGELFF. The CDR3 coding sequence is TGTGCCAGCAGTTTGGGCCCGACAGGGGACACCGGGGAGCTGTTTTTT.